The T cell receptor (beta chain) described here comes from a study of neoadjuvant anti-PD-1 for oral cavity cancer. The overall study: Patients mostly received three to four biweekly nivolumab doses at 3 mg/kg before surgery. Non-progressing patients received a fourth nivolumab dose near day 43, then surgery on days 50-56.

Time point meaning: after neoadjuvant nivolumab, at surgical resection. Patients had HPV-negative, locally advanced oral cavity squamous cell carcinoma. Blood cells were analyzed directly, without culture or expansion. The table came from immunoSEQ multiplex PCR; TCRdb's copy has only in-frame clones and leaves some out. The sample consists of tens of thousands of clones, about nine tenths of them appearing once. V gave up 0 bases and J gave up 3 bases; unmatched junction bases: 3. This CDR3 spans 15 amino acids. CDR1 is SGHRS, CDR2 YFSETQ, per germline. V is TRBV5-1 and J is TRBJ2-1; 7 bases are shared with TRBD2. The TCR comes from a person between 40 and 85 years old with oral cavity squamous cell carcinoma. The starting material was PBMCs, obtained after nivolumab (anti-PD-1) treatment. CDR3 sequence: CASSLAAGIYNEQFF. CDR3 DNA: TGCGCCAGCAGCTTGGCAGCGGGGATCTACAATGAGCAGTTCTTC.